The clone carrying this TCR beta chain was seen at least ten times. These data belong to a study of T cells in Graves' hyperthyroidism and ophthalmopathy. Regions amplified from RNA transcripts were the TCR beta CDR3 regions. The HTBI primer set served for first-round RT-PCR of the TCR CDR3. TCRdb re-called the multiplex PCR reads with MiXCR, one entry per CDR3 protein. The repertoire holds about 510,000 distinct CDR3 sequences, with 14% as singletons. V dropped 2 bases and J dropped 6 bases, with 11 bases sitting between them. The CDR3 contains 12 residues. Germline V gene lookup returns CDR1 DFQATT and CDR2 SNEGSKA (reference sequence). Over 18 months, lack of ophthalmopathy progression marked Graves' hyperthyroidism as stable. The PBMCs studied were ones that came from roughly 9.4 ml fresh peripheral blood.

Sequenced material: blood. V usage is TRBV20-1 and J usage is TRBJ2-7, with D perhaps matching TRBD1 (7 bases). This receptor was obtained from a woman in her thirties or forties with Graves' hyperthyroidism. For the CDR3, the DNA is TGCAGTGCTAGATACAGGGGAGGCGAGCAGTACTTC. Residues: CSARYRGGEQYF.